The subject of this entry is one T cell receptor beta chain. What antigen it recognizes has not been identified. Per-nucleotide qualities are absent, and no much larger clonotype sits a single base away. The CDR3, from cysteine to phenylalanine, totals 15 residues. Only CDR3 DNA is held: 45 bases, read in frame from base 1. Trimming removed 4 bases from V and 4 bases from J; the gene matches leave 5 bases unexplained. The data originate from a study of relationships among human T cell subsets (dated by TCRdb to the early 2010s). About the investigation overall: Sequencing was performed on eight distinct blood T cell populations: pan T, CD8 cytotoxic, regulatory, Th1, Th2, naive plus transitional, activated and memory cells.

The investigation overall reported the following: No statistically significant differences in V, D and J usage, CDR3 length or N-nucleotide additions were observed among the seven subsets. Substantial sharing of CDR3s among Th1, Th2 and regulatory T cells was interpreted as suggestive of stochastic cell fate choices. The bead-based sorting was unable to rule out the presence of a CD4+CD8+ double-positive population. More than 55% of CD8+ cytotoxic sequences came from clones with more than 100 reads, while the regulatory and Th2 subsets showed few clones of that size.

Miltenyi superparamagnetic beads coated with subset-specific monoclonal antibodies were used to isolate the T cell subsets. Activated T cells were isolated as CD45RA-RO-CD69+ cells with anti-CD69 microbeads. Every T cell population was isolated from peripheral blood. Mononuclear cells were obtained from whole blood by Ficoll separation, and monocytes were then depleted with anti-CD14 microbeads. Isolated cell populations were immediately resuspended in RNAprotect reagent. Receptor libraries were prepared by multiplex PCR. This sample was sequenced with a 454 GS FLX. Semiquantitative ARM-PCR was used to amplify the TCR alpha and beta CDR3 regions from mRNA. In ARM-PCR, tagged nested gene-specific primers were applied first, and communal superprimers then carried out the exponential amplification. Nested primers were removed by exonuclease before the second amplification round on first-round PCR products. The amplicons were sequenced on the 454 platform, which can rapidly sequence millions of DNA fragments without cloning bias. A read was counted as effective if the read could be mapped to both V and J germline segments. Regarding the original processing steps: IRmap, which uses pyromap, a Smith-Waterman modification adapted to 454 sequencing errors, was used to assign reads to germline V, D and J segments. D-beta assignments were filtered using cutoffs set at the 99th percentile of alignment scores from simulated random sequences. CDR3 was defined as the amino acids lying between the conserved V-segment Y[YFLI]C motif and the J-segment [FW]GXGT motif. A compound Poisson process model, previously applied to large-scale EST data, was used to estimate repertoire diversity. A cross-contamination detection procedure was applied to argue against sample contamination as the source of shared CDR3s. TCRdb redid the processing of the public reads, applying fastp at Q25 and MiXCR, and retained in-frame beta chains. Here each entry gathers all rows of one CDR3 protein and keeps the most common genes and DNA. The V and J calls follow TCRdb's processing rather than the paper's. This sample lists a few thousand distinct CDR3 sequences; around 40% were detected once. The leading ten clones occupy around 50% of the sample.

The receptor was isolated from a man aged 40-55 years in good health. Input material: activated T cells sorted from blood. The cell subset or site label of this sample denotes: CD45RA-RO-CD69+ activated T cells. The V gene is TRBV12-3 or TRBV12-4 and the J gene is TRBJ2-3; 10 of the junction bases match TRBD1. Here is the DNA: TGTGCCAGCAGTTCCCGACAGGGGGCGTCAGATACGCAGTATTTT. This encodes CASSSRQGASDTQYF.